A single sample is the source of the 27 T cell receptor beta chains below, sequenced in a study of CD8+ T cells in alopecia areata. Extracted RNA was reverse transcribed into cDNA, the sequencing template. The repertoire was sequenced with immunoSEQ multiplex PCR; TCRdb's copy has only in-frame clones and lacks some. The table records 150,000 to 250,000 clones, 58% of them present only once. Treatment: oral pan-JAK inhibitor, 5-10 mg twice daily. The specimen comprised CD4+ T cells sorted from blood, sampled at week 24, from a patient treated with tofacitinib. Source of these receptors: a human donor with alopecia areata.

This clone was detected once. This chain uses TRBV13 with TRBJ2-5, with D hard to call. The V and J ends lost 2 bases and 2 bases respectively, with 9 bases between them. Germline CDR1 reads PRHDT; CDR2 reads FYEKMQ (reference sequence). The CDR3 has 14 amino acids. In nucleotides, the CDR3 is TGTGCCAGCAGCTTACCCGGGCCGCAAGAGACCCAGTACTTC. Residues: CASSLPGPQETQYF.

This clone came up a few times. The chain links TRBV6-5 to TRBJ2-5; TRBD1 matches 11 bases. The end of the DNA is better explained by TRBJ2-7, so the J call may be wrong. This CDR3 comprises 14 residues. Germline loops: CDR1 MNHEY, CDR2 SVGAGI. The CDR3 nucleotides are TGTGCCAGCAGTATGGGACAGGGGGCCTACGAGCAGTACTTC. Amino acids: CASSMGQGAYEQYF.

The chain joins TRBV23-1 to TRBJ2-3; no clear D. TRBV23-1 is sorted into the ORF group, with uncertain function. The CDR3 length is 11 residues. V shed 1 base and J shed 11 bases, with 7 bases lying between them. The CDR3 DNA follows: TGCGCCAGCAGTCAATGTAAGGGGCAGTATTTT. Encoded protein: CASSQCKGQYF.

Only a few counts were recorded for this clone. This rearrangement joins TRBV5-5 to TRBJ1-2, with 9 nucleotides matching TRBD1. Unmatched junction bases numbered 5, after V lost 4 bases and J lost 7 bases. CDR3 length: 13 amino acids. Germline values: CDR1 SGHKS, CDR2 YYEKEE (reference sequence). CDR3 loop: CASSIQGAVGYTF. CDR3 nucleotide sequence: TGTGCCAGCAGCATACAGGGGGCGGTTGGCTACACCTTC.

This chain connects TRBV18 to TRBJ1-5; 9 bases align to TRBD1. Unmatched junction bases numbered 5, after V lost 3 bases and J lost 5 bases. The CDR3 length is 15 residues. Germline CDR1 and CDR2: KGHSH and LQKENI. CDR3 sequence reads: CASSPRTGDDQPQHF. DNA of the CDR3: TGTGCCAGCTCACCCAGGACAGGGGACGATCAGCCCCAGCATTTT. Drawing the rest from reference TRBV18 and TRBJ1-5, the complete variable domain is NAGVMQNPRHLVRRRGQEARLRCSPMKGHSHVYWYRQLPEEGLKFMVYLQKENIIDESGMPKERFSAEFPKEGPSILRIQQVVRGDSAAYFCASSPRTGDDQPQHFGDGTRLSIL.

Written as DNA, the CDR3 is TGTGCCAGCAGCTTAGCGGCAGGGGTAGGCTACGAGCAGTACTTC. Residues: CASSLAAGVGYEQYF. This rearrangement joins TRBV7-9 to TRBJ2-7; D possibly corresponds to TRBD1 (6 bases). The V and J ends lost 0 bases and 3 bases respectively, with 12 bases between them. In germline, CDR1 is SEHNR, CDR2 FQNEAQ (reference sequence). The CDR3 totals 15 residues.

The sample holds a few counts of this clone. V is TRBV4-1 and J is TRBJ1-5; D remains unclear. V shed 0 bases and J shed 10 bases, with 10 bases lying between them. The germline V gene encodes CDR1 MGHRA and CDR2 YSYEKL. The CDR3 spans 13 residues. CDR3 sequence: CASSQDPPVPQHF. CDR3 nucleotides: TGCGCCAGCAGCCAAGATCCCCCCGTTCCCCAGCATTTT.

The chain employs TRBV14 and TRBJ1-2; D is uncertain. This CDR3 contains 14 residues. Trimming took off 6 bases at V and 4 bases at J, with 15 bases between the two ends. The germline V gene encodes CDR1 SGHDN and CDR2 FVKESK. CDR3 loop: CASSPSRMVYGYTF. CDR3 nucleotides: TGTGCCAGCAGTCCTTCCCGGATGGTCTATGGCTACACCTTC.

This rearrangement joins TRBV4-1 to TRBJ2-5, with TRBD2 matching over 8 bases. The CDR3 totals 16 residues. The germline V gene has CDR1 MGHRA and CDR2 YSYEKL. The V segment lost 2 bases and the J segment 5 bases; nucleotides outside the gene matches: 10. In nucleotides, the CDR3 is TGCGCCAGCAGCCAATCCTACGGGGGGGCCGGGGAGACCCAGTACTTC. Translation gives CASSQSYGGAGETQYF.

This clone was found a few times. The chain carries TRBV7-2 and TRBJ2-3; 9 bases are shared with TRBD1. The CDR3 contains 16 residues. The V and J ends lost 5 bases and 2 bases, in that order; junction bases with no gene match: 8. Germline CDR1 and CDR2: SGHTA and FQGNSA. CDR3 DNA: TGTGCCAGCAGCACAGAAGGGACAGGGAACACAGATACGCAGTATTTT. As protein: CASSTEGTGNTDTQYF.

This chain links TRBV29-1 with TRBJ1-1; TRBD1 agrees at 7 bases. CDR3 length: 15 residues. V was pared by 0 bases and J by 2 bases, with 6 bases of the junction left unmatched. CDR1 is SQVTM and CDR2 is ANQGSEA in the germline V gene. This chain's CDR3 is CSVEDLPGGNTEAFF. CDR3 nucleotides: TGCAGCGTTGAAGATCTGCCAGGGGGAAACACTGAAGCTTTCTTT.

This chain links TRBV2 with TRBJ1-3; unclear D gene. The CDR3 is 12 amino acids. With 3 bases removed from V and 4 bases from J, the gap between germline ends came to 4 bases. Germline V CDR1 and CDR2: SNHLY, FYNNEI. CDR3 DNA sequence: TGTGCCAGCAGTGAGTCAGGAAACACCATATATTTT. As protein: CASSESGNTIYF.

CDR3 sequence (DNA): TGTGCCAGCAGCTTCGGGAGGGCCTATGGCTACACCTTC. It codes for CASSFGRAYGYTF. The V and J genes are TRBV7-2 and TRBJ1-2; D gene uncertain. The CDR3 length is 13 residues. The germline V gene encodes CDR1 SGHTA and CDR2 FQGNSA. V gave up 3 bases and J gave up 4 bases, with 9 bases separating them.

This clone was counted a few times. V gene TRBV2 combines with J gene TRBJ2-5, with TRBD2 matching over 8 bases. The CDR3 loop spans 15 amino acids. Trimming at V came to 4 bases and at J to 1 base, leaving 5 bases not matched to a gene. Per the germline V gene, CDR1 is SNHLY and CDR2 is FYNNEI. CDR3 sequence reads: CASSGLAGIQETQYF. The CDR3 DNA reads as TGTGCCAGCAGTGGTCTAGCGGGCATCCAAGAGACCCAGTACTTC.

The chain carries TRBV7-9 and TRBJ2-3, with D unresolved. The CDR3 runs to 12 residues. Germline CDR1 is SEHNR and CDR2 is FQNEAQ (reference sequence). Trimming pared 1 base from V and 5 bases from J, leaving 4 bases between. The CDR3 nucleotides read TGTGCCAGCAGCTTAGATATAGATACGCAGTATTTT. The encoded protein is CASSLDIDTQYF.

The V call is TRBV4-1, the J call TRBJ2-7; the match to TRBD2 covers 11 bases. The germline V gene encodes CDR1 MGHRA and CDR2 YSYEKL. The CDR3 has 18 amino acids. The J segment lost 5 bases and the V segment lost 5 bases, leaving 17 bases of the junction unmatched. The CDR3 DNA follows: TGCGCCAGCAGCTTCCACCCCTCCTTAGCGGGGGGGCCCCACGAGCAGTACTTC. Encoded protein: CASSFHPSLAGGPHEQYF.

The chain links TRBV2 to TRBJ2-3; D is unclear. The CDR3 has 11 residues. Trimming left V 4 bases short and J 3 bases short, with 2 bases between. From germline, CDR1 is SNHLY and CDR2 FYNNEI. This chain's CDR3 is CASSVTDTQYF. The CDR3 DNA reads as TGTGCCAGCAGTGTAACAGATACGCAGTATTTT.

The chain is built from TRBV2 and TRBJ2-1; 12 bases match TRBD2. Germline V gene data show CDR1 as SNHLY and CDR2 as FYNNEI. V lost 6 bases, J lost 6 bases, and 6 bases stayed unmatched. This CDR3 is 15 amino acids long. The CDR3 region has the DNA TGTGCCAGCAGCCCGGGACTAGCGGGTTCCAATGAGCAGTTCTTC. Protein sequence: CASSPGLAGSNEQFF.

The genes are TRBV28 and TRBJ1-3; weak D call: TRBD1 (5 bases). This CDR3 is 15 amino acids long. The V gene lost 8 bases and the J gene lost 0 bases, with 14 bases spanning the gap. Germline V gene data show CDR1 as MDHEN and CDR2 as SYDVKM. CDR3 nucleotides: TGTGCCAGCTCATGGGACCCTTTCTCTGGAAACACCATATATTTT. Protein: CASSWDPFSGNTIYF.

This sequence joins TRBV28 and TRBJ2-7, with TRBD2 identical over 8 bases. The CDR3 is made up of 17 amino acids. The germline CDR1 and CDR2 sequences are MDHEN and SYDVKM. The V and J ends lost 4 bases and 5 bases, in that order; junction bases with no gene match: 16. The CDR3, as DNA: TGTGCCAGCAGTTCGAGCGGAAGCGGGAGTGTTTTGGACGAGCAGTACTTC. Amino acids: CASSSSGSGSVLDEQYF.

This rearrangement joins TRBV4-2 to TRBJ2-3, with D maybe TRBD2 (5 bases). There are 15 residues in the CDR3. V gave up 0 bases and J gave up 1 base, with 8 bases separating them. The germline V gene has CDR1 LGHNA and CDR2 YNFKEQ. Here the CDR3 reads CASSQDWRGTDTQYF. For the CDR3, the DNA is TGTGCCAGCAGCCAAGACTGGCGGGGCACAGATACGCAGTATTTT.

This clone was seen more than once but under ten times. V is TRBV27 and J is TRBJ2-5; D possibly uses TRBD1 or TRBD2 (5 bases each). The CDR3 loop spans 14 amino acids. Looked up from germline, CDR1 is MNHEY and CDR2 is SMNVEV (reference sequence). V gave up 2 bases and J gave up 3 bases, with 10 bases separating them. CDR3 DNA sequence: TGTGCCAGCAGTTTAAACGGGGCAGAAGAGACCCAGTACTTC. It codes for CASSLNGAEETQYF.

This CDR3 reads CASSLLLAGNTGELFF. The CDR3 nucleotides read TGTGCCAGCAGCTTGTTACTAGCGGGCAACACCGGGGAGCTGTTTTTT. The chain joins TRBV5-4 to TRBJ2-2; TRBD2 aligns across 9 bases. The CDR3 covers 16 residues. The trim removed 1 base at V and 2 bases at J, leaving 3 bases unmatched. CDR1 is SGHNT and CDR2 is YYREEE in the germline V gene (reference sequence).

This clone was detected only once. V is TRBV2 and J is TRBJ2-5, with a possible D match to TRBD1 (6 bases). This CDR3 has 12 residues. The ends were cut back, 5 bases at V and 5 bases at J, with 9 bases in the middle. Germline lookup yields CDR1 SNHLY and CDR2 FYNNEI. CDR3 in amino acids: CASSRTAETQYF. The CDR3 DNA is TGTGCCAGCAGTAGGACAGCGGAGACCCAGTACTTC.

The V and J genes are TRBV5-1 and TRBJ1-2, with 8 bases lining up with TRBD1. Unmatched junction bases numbered 13, after V lost 4 bases and J lost 5 bases. The CDR3 contains 16 residues. Germline V gene sequence: CDR1 SGHRS, CDR2 YFSETQ. The CDR3 DNA sequence: TGCGCCAGCAGCGCTAATCCGGGACAGGCTCCTTATGGCTACACCTTC. Its protein is CASSANPGQAPYGYTF.

This chain connects TRBV6-5 to TRBJ2-5, with TRBD1 identical over 7 bases. CDR3 length: 13 residues. V lost 8 bases to trimming and J lost 5 bases; unmatched junction nucleotides: 8. Germline V gene data show CDR1 as MNHEY and CDR2 as SVGAGI. For the CDR3, the DNA is TGTGCCAGCCGGGTCGAGACAGGGGAGACCCAGTACTTC. Its translation is CASRVETGETQYF.

The chain has TRBV5-1 and TRBJ2-7; the D gene could be TRBD1 or TRBD2 (5 bases each). The CDR3 loop spans 15 amino acids. Germline CDR1 and CDR2: SGHRS and YFSETQ. Trimming cost V 0 bases and J 3 bases, with 13 bases left between them. CDR3 DNA: TGCGCCAGCAGCTTGGACCTCGGGACCAGCTACGAGCAGTACTTC. Translating gives CASSLDLGTSYEQYF. The full variable domain, its missing parts supplied by reference TRBV5-1 and TRBJ2-7, is KAGVTQTPRYLIKTRGQQVTLSCSPISGHRSVSWYQQTPGQGLQFLFEYFSETQRNKGNFPGRFSGRQFSNSRSEMNVSTLELGDSALYLCASSLDLGTSYEQYFGPGTRLTVT.